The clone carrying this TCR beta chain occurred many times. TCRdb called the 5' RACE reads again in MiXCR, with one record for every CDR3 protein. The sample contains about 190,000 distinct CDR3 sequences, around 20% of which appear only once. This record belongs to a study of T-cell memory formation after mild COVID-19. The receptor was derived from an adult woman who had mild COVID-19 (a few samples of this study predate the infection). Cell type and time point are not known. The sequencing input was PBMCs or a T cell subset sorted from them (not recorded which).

This chain's CDR3 is CASSPSGGRETQYF. The CDR3 nucleotides are TGTGCCAGCAGCCCTAGCGGGGGGAGAGAGACCCAGTACTTC. The chain couples TRBV2 to TRBJ2-5; 11 nucleotides match TRBD2. The J segment lost 4 bases and the V segment lost 6 bases, leaving 4 bases of the junction unmatched. The CDR3 contains 14 residues. In germline, CDR1 is SNHLY, CDR2 FYNNEI.